The clone carrying this T cell receptor beta chain was counted at least ten times. No antigen is known for it. This specimen belongs to a study of early T cells in non-severe SARS-CoV-2 infection. About the research overall: Chains from this unsorted whole-blood bulk RNA could not be paired.

Separate cDNA molecules each had unique molecular identifiers attached to them. MiXCR was run by TCRdb on the 5' RACE reads, yielding one entry per CDR3 protein. Of around 50,000 distinct CDR3 sequences detected, 9.5% to 15% appear once; the ten largest clones hold about 4%. Points from the study as a whole: The VDJdb matching leaned toward anti-spike CD8 responses and overlooked private and CD4 specificities.

Trimming left V 4 bases short and J 5 bases short, with 6 bases between. This CDR3 spans 10 amino acids. Looked up from germline, CDR1 is SQVTM and CDR2 is ANQGSEA. This receptor was taken from an adult who was a healthcare worker with PCR-confirmed SARS-CoV-2 infection or an uninfected control (not recorded which). The V and J genes are TRBV29-1 and TRBJ2-7, with D uncertain. Material: whole blood. For the CDR3, the DNA is TGCAGCGTTGGAGGTAACGAGCAGTACTTC. Amino acids: CSVGGNEQYF.